This TCR beta chain emerged from a study of CD8 T cells in ankylosing spondylitis. Worth noting for this clonotype: What it binds is not known.

Germline V lookup: CDR1 LNHDA, CDR2 SQIVND (reference sequence). This CDR3 has 16 amino acids. Germline trimming cut 6 bases from V and 4 bases from J; bases unmatched to any gene: 10. TCRdb re-called the 5' RACE reads through MiXCR, storing one row per CDR3 protein. Among fewer than 500,000 distinct CDR3 sequences listed, under 25% were seen once. Findings of the study overall: Reactive arthritis synovial fluid and blood were previously reported to contain some motif variants. Among TCR beta sequences, a motif of several highly homologous variants appeared characteristic of ankylosing spondylitis blood. Disease-linked clones proved CD8+ and comparatively uncommon in peripheral blood.

The V call is TRBV19, the J call TRBJ2-5; TRBD1 matches 11 bases. The source is a male donor with ankylosing spondylitis. Sequenced: blood, either unsorted or a sorted T cell fraction (not recorded which). The CDR3 protein is CASSPTRDRGGETQYF. In nucleotides, the CDR3 is TGTGCCAGTAGCCCAACCCGGGACAGGGGGGGAGAGACCCAGTACTTC.